These T cell receptor beta chains were read from a single sample in a study of regulatory T cells in long-lasting Graves disease. TCRdb itself ran the multiplex PCR reads through MiXCR, one entry per CDR3 protein. The table has some 370,000 distinct CDR3 sequences, roughly 20% seen once. The sequencing here drew on peripheral blood mononuclear cells (PBMCs), taken when the disease was refractory, from a patient treated with antithyroid drugs. All receptors derive from a female donor with Graves disease. CDR3s include the opening cysteine and the closing phenylalanine or tryptophan. Each record gives: clone size, V gene, D gene, J gene, CDR3 protein, CDR3 DNA. A D gene is named only where the DNA matches it firmly. Not every row has a clone size; where given, it reads once, few, many or a size class.

size: -
V: TRBV7-2
D: -
J: TRBJ1-3
CDR3: CASSFRNTIYF
DNA: TGTGCCAGCAGCTTCAGAAACACCATATATTTT

size: -
V: TRBV7-3
D: TRBD1
J: TRBJ1-5
CDR3: CASSLPGQGYNQPQHF
DNA: TGTGCCAGCAGCCTACCGGGACAGGGGTACAATCAGCCCCAGCATTTT

size: few
V: TRBV19
D: -
J: TRBJ1-4
CDR3: CASSRRILSGQVNEKLFF
DNA: TGTGCCAGTAGTCGACGAATATTATCGGGACAAGTGAATGAAAAACTGTTTTTT

size: many
V: TRBV28
D: -
J: TRBJ1-5
CDR3: CASSSWEGSGNQPQHF
DNA: TGTGCCAGCAGTTCTTGGGAGGGGTCGGGCAATCAGCCCCAGCATTTT

size: -
V: TRBV29-1
D: TRBD1
J: TRBJ2-7
CDR3: CSVVPKTGGSYEQYF
DNA: TGCAGCGTTGTCCCCAAGACAGGGGGCTCTTACGAGCAGTACTTC

size: -
V: TRBV11-2
D: -
J: TRBJ2-5
CDR3: CASSLILGEETQYF
DNA: TGTGCCAGCAGCTTAATATTGGGAGAAGAGACCCAGTACTTC

size: once
V: TRBV6-1
D: TRBD1
J: TRBJ2-1
CDR3: CASSEPGQGRNEQFF
DNA: TGTGCCAGCAGTGAACCGGGACAGGGACGGAATGAGCAGTTCTTC

size: -
V: TRBV20-1
D: -
J: TRBJ2-5
CDR3: CSARNAGDVTQYF
DNA: TGCAGTGCTAGGAATGCTGGAGATGTGACCCAGTACTTC

size: many
V: TRBV28
D: -
J: TRBJ1-1
CDR3: CASSLFGRSEAFF
DNA: TGTGCCAGCAGTTTATTCGGCAGGAGTGAAGCTTTCTTT

size: -
V: TRBV20-1
D: -
J: TRBJ1-6
CDR3: CSASPGYWDMNSPLHF
DNA: TGCAGTGCTAGCCCGGGATACTGGGATATGAATTCACCCCTCCACTTT

size: -
V: TRBV19
D: TRBD1
J: TRBJ1-4
CDR3: CASSVGQPNEKLFF
DNA: TGTGCCAGTAGCGTGGGACAGCCTAATGAAAAACTGTTTTTT

size: -
V: TRBV20-1
D: -
J: TRBJ2-3
CDR3: CSARPFGTPSTDTQYF
DNA: TGCAGTGCTAGACCCTTCGGAACTCCTAGCACAGATACGCAGTATTTT

size: few
V: TRBV5-6
D: TRBD1
J: TRBJ2-7
CDR3: CASSLSGQGMYEQYF
DNA: TGTGCCAGCAGCTTGTCGGGACAGGGAATGTACGAGCAGTACTTC

size: few
V: TRBV19
D: -
J: TRBJ2-6
CDR3: CASSISPVQGTIGANVLTF
DNA: TGTGCCAGTAGTATCTCGCCTGTGCAGGGGACGATTGGGGCCAACGTCCTGACTTTC

size: many
V: TRBV6-5
D: TRBD1
J: TRBJ1-1
CDR3: CASSYSGAGGNTEAFF
DNA: TGTGCCAGCAGTTATTCCGGAGCAGGGGGGAACACTGAAGCTTTCTTT

size: once
V: TRBV12-3/TRBV12-4
D: -
J: TRBJ2-1
CDR3: CASSFRGNYNEQFF
DNA: TGTGCCAGCAGTTTCAGGGGAAACTACAATGAGCAGTTCTTC

size: once
V: TRBV6-5
D: -
J: TRBJ1-1
CDR3: CASRYPGPEAFF
DNA: TGTGCCAGCAGATACCCAGGGCCTGAAGCTTTCTTT

size: many
V: TRBV7-3
D: -
J: TRBJ2-7
CDR3: CASSLRSSGEQYF
DNA: TGTGCCAGCAGCTTACGGAGTTCGGGGGAGCAGTACTTC

size: many
V: TRBV28
D: -
J: TRBJ1-1
CDR3: CASSLELTEAFF
DNA: TGTGCCAGCAGTTTAGAGCTCACTGAAGCTTTCTTT

size: -
V: TRBV18
D: -
J: TRBJ2-1
CDR3: CASSAVGGNEQFF
DNA: TGTGCCAGCTCAGCGGTGGGAGGCAATGAGCAGTTCTTC

size: -
V: TRBV6-1
D: -
J: TRBJ1-5
CDR3: CASSPSGTPINQPQHF
DNA: TGTGCCAGCAGTCCATCCGGGACCCCTATCAATCAGCCCCAGCATTTT

size: -
V: TRBV4-3
D: -
J: TRBJ2-5
CDR3: CASSQDRHTETQYF
DNA: TGCGCCAGCAGCCAAGATCGGCATACGGAGACCCAGTACTTC

size: many
V: TRBV6-1
D: -
J: TRBJ2-7
CDR3: CASSKSKVLGSSYEQYF
DNA: TGTGCCAGCAGCAAATCCAAAGTTCTAGGGAGCTCCTACGAGCAGTACTTC

size: -
V: TRBV5-4
D: TRBD2
J: TRBJ2-7
CDR3: CASSASGTSVYEQYF
DNA: TGTGCCAGCAGCGCGTCCGGGACTAGCGTTTACGAGCAGTACTTC

size: many
V: TRBV6-5
D: -
J: TRBJ1-1
CDR3: CASSYEGLQAFF
DNA: TGTGCCAGCAGTTACGAGGGTCTTCAAGCTTTCTTT

size: -
V: TRBV6-2/TRBV6-3
D: -
J: TRBJ2-3
CDR3: CASSYGPPVLDTQYF
DNA: TGTGCCAGCAGTTACGGGCCACCCGTCTTAGATACGCAGTATTTT

size: -
V: TRBV12-3/TRBV12-4
D: -
J: TRBJ2-3
CDR3: CASSLASGGGTDTQYF
DNA: TGTGCCAGCAGTTTAGCTTCAGGGGGGGGCACAGATACGCAGTATTTT